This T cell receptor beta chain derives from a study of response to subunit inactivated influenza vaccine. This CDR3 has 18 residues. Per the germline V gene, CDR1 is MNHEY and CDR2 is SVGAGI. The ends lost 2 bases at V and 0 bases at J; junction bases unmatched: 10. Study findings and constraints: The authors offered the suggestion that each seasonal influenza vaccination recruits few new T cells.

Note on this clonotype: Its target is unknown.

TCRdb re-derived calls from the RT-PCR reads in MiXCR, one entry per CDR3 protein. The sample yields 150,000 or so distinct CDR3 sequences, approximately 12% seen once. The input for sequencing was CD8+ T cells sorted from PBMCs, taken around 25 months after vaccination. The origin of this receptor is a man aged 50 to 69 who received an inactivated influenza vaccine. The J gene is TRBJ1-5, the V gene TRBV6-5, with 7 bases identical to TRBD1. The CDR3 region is CASSYDRAFSTSNQPQHF. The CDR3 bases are TGTGCCAGCAGTTACGACAGGGCGTTCAGCACTAGCAATCAGCCCCAGCATTTT.